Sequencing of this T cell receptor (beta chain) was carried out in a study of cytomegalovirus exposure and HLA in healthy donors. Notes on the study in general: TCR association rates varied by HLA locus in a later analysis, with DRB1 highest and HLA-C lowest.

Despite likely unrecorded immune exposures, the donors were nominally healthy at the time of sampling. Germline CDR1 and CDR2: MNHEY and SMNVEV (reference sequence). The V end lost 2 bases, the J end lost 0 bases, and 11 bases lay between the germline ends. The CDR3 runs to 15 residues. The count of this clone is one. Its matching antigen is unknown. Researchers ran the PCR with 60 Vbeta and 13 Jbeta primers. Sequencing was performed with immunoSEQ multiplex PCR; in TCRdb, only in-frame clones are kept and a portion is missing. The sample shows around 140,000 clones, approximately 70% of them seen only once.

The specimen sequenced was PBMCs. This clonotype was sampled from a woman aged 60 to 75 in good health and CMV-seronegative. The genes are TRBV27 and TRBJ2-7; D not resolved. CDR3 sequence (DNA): TGTGCCAGCAGTTTAAGAGGTCCAAGCTCCTACGAGCAGTACTTC. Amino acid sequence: CASSLRGPSSYEQYF.